This T cell receptor (beta chain) was identified during a study of cytomegalovirus exposure and HLA in healthy donors. 13 Jbeta primers and 60 Vbeta primers were used for the PCR. Clones were read by immunoSEQ multiplex PCR, and TCRdb kept only the in-frame ones, dropping some. This table has about 150,000 clones, 70% to 90% appearing once. V gave up 4 bases and J gave up 7 bases; unmatched junction bases: 7. Looked up from germline, CDR1 is SGDLS and CDR2 is YYNGEE. There are 15 residues in the CDR3. The receptor was isolated from a woman younger than 35 in good health and CMV-seronegative. The chain combines TRBV9 with TRBJ2-2, with 10 bases that match TRBD2. The specimen was PBMCs. For the CDR3, the DNA is TGTGCCAGCAGCCTAGCGGGAGAAATAAGCGGGGAGCTGTTTTTT. It yields the protein CASSLAGEISGELFF.